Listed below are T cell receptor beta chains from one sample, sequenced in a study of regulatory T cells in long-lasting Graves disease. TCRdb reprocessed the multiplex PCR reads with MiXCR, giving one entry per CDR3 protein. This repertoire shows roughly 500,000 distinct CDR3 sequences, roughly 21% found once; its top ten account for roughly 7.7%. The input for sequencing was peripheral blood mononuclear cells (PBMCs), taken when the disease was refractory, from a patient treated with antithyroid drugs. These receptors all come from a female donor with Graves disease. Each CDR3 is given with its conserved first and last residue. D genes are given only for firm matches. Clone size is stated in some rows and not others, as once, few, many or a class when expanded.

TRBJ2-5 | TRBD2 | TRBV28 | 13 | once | CASSGAGEETQYF | TGTGCCAGCAGTGGAGCGGGAGAAGAGACCCAGTACTTC
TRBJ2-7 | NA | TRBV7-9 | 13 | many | CASGGPNSYEQYF | TGTGCCAGTGGCGGACCGAACTCCTACGAGCAGTACTTC
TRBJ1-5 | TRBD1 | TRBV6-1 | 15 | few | CASSKTGASNQPQHF | TGTGCCAGCAGTAAAACAGGGGCCAGCAATCAGCCCCAGCATTTT
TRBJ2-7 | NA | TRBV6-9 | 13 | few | CASSFGRPYEQYF | TGTGCCAGCAGTTTTGGCCGCCCCTACGAGCAGTACTTC
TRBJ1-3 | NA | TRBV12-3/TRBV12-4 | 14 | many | CASRDSYSGNTIYF | TGTGCCAGCAGGGACAGCTACTCTGGAAACACCATATATTTT
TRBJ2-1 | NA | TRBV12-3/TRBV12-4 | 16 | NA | CASSSLSGRTYNEQFF | TGTGCCAGCAGCAGTCTCAGCGGAAGAACCTACAATGAGCAGTTCTTC
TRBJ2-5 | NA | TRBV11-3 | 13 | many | CASSFVRQETQYF | TGTGCCAGCAGCTTCGTTAGGCAAGAGACCCAGTACTTC
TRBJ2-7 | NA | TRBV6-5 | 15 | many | CASSYSAQDAYEQYF | TGTGCCAGCAGTTACTCGGCCCAGGACGCCTACGAGCAGTACTTC
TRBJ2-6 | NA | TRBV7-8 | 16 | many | CAFTKSFVSGANVLTF | TGTGCCTTCACAAAAAGCTTCGTCTCTGGGGCCAACGTCCTGACTTTC
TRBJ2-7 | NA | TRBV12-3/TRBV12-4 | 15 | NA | CASSWNREYSYEQYF | TGTGCCAGCAGTTGGAACAGGGAATACTCCTACGAGCAGTACTTC
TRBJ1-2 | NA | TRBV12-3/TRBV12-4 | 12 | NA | CASSLQNYGYTF | TGTGCCAGCAGTTTACAGAACTATGGCTACACCTTC
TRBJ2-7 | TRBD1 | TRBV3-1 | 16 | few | CASSQGIWDRGYEQYF | TGTGCCAGCAGCCAAGGAATTTGGGACAGGGGCTACGAGCAGTACTTC
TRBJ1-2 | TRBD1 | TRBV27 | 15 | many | CASRGRTGSNYGYTF | TGTGCCAGCAGGGGACGGACAGGTAGCAACTATGGCTACACCTTC
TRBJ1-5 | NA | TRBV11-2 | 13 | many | CASSFAMSQPQHF | TGTGCCAGCAGCTTCGCTATGAGTCAGCCCCAGCATTTT
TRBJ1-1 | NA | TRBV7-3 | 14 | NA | CASSPEGRSTEAFF | TGTGCCAGCAGCCCGGAGGGCAGGAGCACTGAAGCTTTCTTT
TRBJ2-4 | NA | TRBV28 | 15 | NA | CASSLGGSDKNIQYF | TGTGCCAGCAGTTTGGGGGGATCGGACAAAAACATTCAGTACTTC